This is a list of T cell receptor beta chains from one sample in a study of graft-versus-host responses after intestinal transplantation. Data came from immunoSEQ multiplex PCR; TCRdb stores just in-frame clones and leaves some out. Seen here are roughly 10,000 clones, 30% to 40% observed once, and the top ten hold 1.9%. The specimen was alloreactive CD4+ T cells from a mixed lymphocyte reaction culture, collected before transplantation. All receptors derive from a human patient who was an organ donor for intestinal transplantation. The CDR3 runs from the conserved cysteine through the conserved F or W. The D gene is left open where the match is weak. The listing skips clone size in some rows; elsewhere it reads once, few, many or a size class.

d_gene	j_gene	abundance	v_gene	CDR3nt	CDR3aa
TRBD1	TRBJ1-1	medium-sized	TRBV29-1	TGCAGCGTTAATCGGGCAGGGGGAAGTGTAGAAGCTTTCTTT	CSVNRAGGSVEAFF
.	TRBJ2-1	.	TRBV9	TGTGCCAGCAGCGTAGCTCTATACAATGAGCAGTTCTTC	CASSVALYNEQFF
.	TRBJ1-2	.	TRBV7-3	TGTGCCAGCAGCCAGGGGCAGGCCGGGGGCTACACCTTC	CASSQGQAGGYTF
.	TRBJ1-6	.	TRBV4-1	TGTGCCAGCAGCCAAGATTTCGCAGGGAATTCACCCCTCCACTTT	CASSQDFAGNSPLHF
TRBD2	TRBJ2-1	.	TRBV10-3	TGTGCCATCAGTGAGCCGGGACTACTATCCTACAATGAGCAGTTCTTC	CAISEPGLLSYNEQFF
.	TRBJ2-3	.	TRBV30	TGTGCCTGGAGTTCTAGCGCAGATACGCAGTATTTT	CAWSSSADTQYF
.	TRBJ1-6	medium-sized	TRBV2	TGTGCCAGTGGATGGGGGGTAAATTCACCCCTCCACTTT	CASGWGVNSPLHF
TRBD1	TRBJ1-6	medium-sized	TRBV28	TGTGCCACCTCCCCCCGGGACAGAAGTTCTTCGCCCCTCCACTTT	CATSPRDRSSSPLHF
.	TRBJ2-2	.	TRBV4-3	TGCGCCAGCAGCCAAGTAGTGTCAGGGAACACCGGGGAGCTGTTTTTT	CASSQVVSGNTGELFF
.	TRBJ1-2	.	TRBV2	TGTGCCAGCAGCTTTGACAGCTATGGCTACACCTTC	CASSFDSYGYTF
.	TRBJ2-5	medium-sized	TRBV6-6	TGTGCCAGCAGTATCACCGGGGGGACCCAGTACTTC	CASSITGGTQYF
.	TRBJ2-1	.	TRBV5-4	TGTGCCAGCAGCGTAGAGAGTTACAATGAGCAGTTCTTC	CASSVESYNEQFF
TRBD1	TRBJ1-2	.	TRBV6-6	TGTGCCAGCAGAAGACAGGGTTTCGGCTATGGCTACACCTTC	CASRRQGFGYGYTF
.	TRBJ2-2	.	TRBV25-1	TGTGCCAGCAGTCCCCTGGGGGGACAGTCGAACACCGGGGAGCTGTTTTTT	CASSPLGGQSNTGELFF
.	TRBJ1-6	.	TRBV7-2	TGTGCCAGCAGCTCCACTGCCGTCTATAATTCACCCCTCCACTTT	CASSSTAVYNSPLHF
.	TRBJ1-2	medium-sized	TRBV11-2	TGTGCCAGCAGCTTATCGGGAGGAGGCTACACCTTC	CASSLSGGGYTF
TRBD2	TRBJ2-1	few	TRBV27	TGTGCCACCAATACATGGCTAGCGGGGGGGCTGCCTGAGCAGTTCTTC	CATNTWLAGGLPEQFF
TRBD2	TRBJ2-1	medium-sized	TRBV28	TGTGCCAGCCAAACTAGCGGGGGGGCCCTTGAGCAGTTCTTC	CASQTSGGALEQFF
.	TRBJ1-6	few	TRBV10-3	TGTGCCATCAGTGAGGACAGGCAGGGGTCACCCCTCCACTTT	CAISEDRQGSPLHF
TRBD2	TRBJ2-1	.	TRBV5-5	TGTGCCAGCAGCGTTGTAGCGGGGGGGCTCTCCTACAATGAGCAGTTCTTC	CASSVVAGGLSYNEQFF
TRBD1	TRBJ1-2	.	TRBV7-2	TGTGCCAGCAGCTACGACAAGGGGGCTCAGCGCTACACCTTC	CASSYDKGAQRYTF
.	TRBJ1-2	few	TRBV10-3	TGTGCCATCAGTGACAGACAGAACTATGGCTACACCTTC	CAISDRQNYGYTF
.	TRBJ2-7	few	TRBV10-3	TGTGCCAGCAGTTCCAGGGGATACGAGCAGTACTTC	CASSSRGYEQYF
.	TRBJ1-5	.	TRBV2	TGTGCCAGCAGTGAATATAACAGGGTTATCGCTCAGCCCCAGCATTTT	CASSEYNRVIAQPQHF
TRBD1	TRBJ1-3	medium-sized	TRBV6-5	TGTGCCAGCAGTCGGGACAGCTCTGGAAACACCATATATTTT	CASSRDSSGNTIYF
.	TRBJ2-5	.	TRBV7-2	TGTGCCAGCAGCTTTCGTCTAGTTGGGGCGGAGACCCAGTACTTC	CASSFRLVGAETQYF
TRBD1	TRBJ1-1	few	TRBV27	TGTGCCAGCAGTTTTCTTAGACAGGGGGCCCTGGGGGGAAACACTGAAGCTTTCTTT	CASSFLRQGALGGNTEAFF
.	TRBJ1-1	medium-sized	TRBV19	TGTGCCAGTAGACCAGACAGAACGCCCTACACTGAAGCTTTCTTT	CASRPDRTPYTEAFF
.	TRBJ1-2	.	TRBV4-1	TGCGCCAGCAGCCAAGATCCGCGGAGGGCCTATGGCTACACCTTC	CASSQDPRRAYGYTF
.	TRBJ2-1	few	TRBV9	TGTGCCAGCAGCGTAACAGGGACGTCCTACAATGAGCAGTTCTTC	CASSVTGTSYNEQFF
.	TRBJ1-2	few	TRBV5-4	TGTGCCAGCAGCCCCCGAGGTGACTATGGCTACACCTTC	CASSPRGDYGYTF
.	TRBJ1-5	.	TRBV7-3	TGTGCCAGCAGCTTACGTGGGACAAGTGACGTGGCCCAGCATTTT	CASSLRGTSDVAQHF
TRBD1	TRBJ1-2	.	TRBV7-8	TGTGCCAGCAGCCCAGGACAGGCTGCTAACTATGGCTACACCTTC	CASSPGQAANYGYTF
.	TRBJ1-2	medium-sized	TRBV7-2	TGTGCCAGCAGCCCCGAACCCTCTAGCTATGGCTACACCTTC	CASSPEPSSYGYTF
.	TRBJ1-3	.	TRBV30	TGTGCCTGGAGTCTCGGGAGGACCTCTGGAAACACCATATATTTT	CAWSLGRTSGNTIYF
TRBD2	TRBJ2-3	.	TRBV18	TGTGCCAGCTCACCACAGAGCGGGGGGAACACAGATACGCAGTATTTT	CASSPQSGGNTDTQYF
.	TRBJ1-6	.	TRBV4-3	TGCGCCAGCAGCCAAGTTGTTTCGACAGCGATTAATTCCCCCCTCCCCTTT	CASSQVVSTAINSPLPF
TRBD1	TRBJ1-1	few	TRBV19	TGTGCCAGTAGTAACACAGGGGGACGGGTGGCTGAAGCTTTCTTT	CASSNTGGRVAEAFF
TRBD1	TRBJ2-6	.	TRBV7-3	TGTGCCAGCAGCTCCGGACAGGGGGCGGCTGGGGCCAACGTCCTGACTTTC	CASSSGQGAAGANVLTF
TRBD2	TRBJ2-1	.	TRBV7-9	TGTGCCAGCAGCCGAGCGGGGGGCCGCCACAATGAGCAGTTCTTC	CASSRAGGRHNEQFF
TRBD2	TRBJ2-3	few	TRBV4-1	TGCGCCAGCAGCCAAGATCAGCGGGGGGCCGGCGATACGCAGTATTTT	CASSQDQRGAGDTQYF
.	TRBJ1-1	few	TRBV7-6	TGTGCCAGCAGCTTCAGGGGCCCCGCTTTCTTT	CASSFRGPAFF
.	TRBJ2-6	.	TRBV18	TGTGCCAGCTCAGGGGCGACTGGGGCCAACGTCCTGACTTTC	CASSGATGANVLTF
TRBD2	TRBJ2-7	few	TRBV7-6	TGTGCCAGCAGCTTTGGACTAGCTGGCTACGAGCAGTACTTC	CASSFGLAGYEQYF